The clone carrying this T cell receptor beta chain has just a few counts. Its specificity is unknown. From germline, CDR1 is LGHNA and CDR2 YNFKEQ. Trimming took 5 bases from V and 7 from J; bases not matched to a gene: 12. CDR3 length equals 17 residues. For TCR, cDNA came from 5'RACE template switching, which added a universal primer site and UMIs. TCRdb re-called the 5' RACE reads with MiXCR, one entry per CDR3 protein. The profile covers 150,000 to 200,000 distinct CDR3 sequences, with roughly 6.4% appearing a single time and less than 3.5% taken by the ten largest. This entry is derived from a study of T cells after yellow fever vaccination. Study conclusions and caveats: Sorted repertoires could include abundant contaminating clonotypes from bulk cells. A large majority of primary-vaccination clones showed up again after the booster (under 98% CD4, around 88% CD8). A weaker secondary response peaked on day 5, the primary on day 15.

The V call is TRBV4-2, the J call TRBJ2-1, with 12 nucleotides matching TRBD2. This receptor was obtained from a man aged 18 to 30 who received the YFV17D yellow fever vaccine. This specimen was CD4+ T cells sorted from PBMCs, taken on the day of the first yellow fever vaccination. The CDR3 bases are TGTGCCAGCAGCAACGGGAACGGACTAGCGGGGAGGAATGAGCAGTTCTTC. Its protein is CASSNGNGLAGRNEQFF.